This T cell receptor beta chain appears in the sequencing data of a study of T cell repertoires and HLA-DP antigens. With respect to this clone: The target antigen is unknown.

The study, taken as a whole, reports: Pre-culture clonality, approximately 0.037, was far below sorted CD137+ clonality of 0.35 to 0.45. A non-physiological HeLa system presented antigen to total CD4+ responders.

Amplification used primers for 54 TRBV and 13 TRBJ segments. Clones were read by immunoSEQ multiplex PCR, and TCRdb kept only the in-frame ones, dropping some. The table lists some 110,000 clones, 80% to 95% of them singletons, with over 0.25% in the top ten. The sequence derives from a woman between 18 and 30 years old in good health and CMV-seronegative. The material sequenced was CD4+ T cells from PBMCs.

CDR3 DNA sequence: TGTGCCAGCAGTGGGTTAGGTATTCAGCCCCAGCATTTT. This codes for CASSGLGIQPQHF. This rearrangement joins TRBV2 to TRBJ1-5; D is uncertain. Trimming shortened V by 4 bases and J by 6 bases, and 10 bases separated the two germline ends. This CDR3 is 13 amino acids long. CDR1 and CDR2 from the germline V gene are SNHLY and FYNNEI.